The 9 T cell receptor beta chains listed next were all sequenced from one sample in a study of cytomegalovirus exposure and HLA in healthy donors. Clones were read by immunoSEQ multiplex PCR, and TCRdb kept only the in-frame ones, dropping some. The table includes roughly 230,000 clones, about nine tenths detected once. Sample: PBMCs. Receptors were obtained from a woman in her thirties in good health and CMV-seronegative.

The V call is TRBV4-1, the J call TRBJ2-7, with D tentatively TRBD1 (5 bases). CDR1 is MGHRA and CDR2 is YSYEKL in the germline V gene. This CDR3 is built from 15 residues. The V and J ends lost 4 bases and 0 bases respectively, with 13 bases between them. The CDR3 DNA follows: TGCGCCAGCAGCCCCGCAACAGGTCGCTCCTACGAGCAGTACTTC. Protein: CASSPATGRSYEQYF.

This clone was detected only a few times. The chain has TRBV7-8 and TRBJ1-2, with D maybe TRBD1 (5 bases). The CDR3 covers 15 residues. V shed 1 base and J shed 2 bases, with 11 bases lying between them. Germline values: CDR1 SGHVS, CDR2 FQNEAQ. The CDR3 DNA reads as TGTGCCAGCAGCTTAGTGGCAGGGACCAACTATGGCTACACCTTC. Translating gives CASSLVAGTNYGYTF.

V is TRBV27 and J is TRBJ2-7; 7 bases line up with TRBD2. Per germline, CDR1 MNHEY and CDR2 SMNVEV (reference sequence). This CDR3 contains 17 residues. V gave up 6 bases and J gave up 3 bases; unmatched junction bases: 17. DNA for the CDR3: TGTGCCAGCAGGCCTCTATTCTCCCCTAGCGGCCACTACGAGCAGTACTTC. It codes for CASRPLFSPSGHYEQYF.

The gene calls are TRBV29-1 and TRBJ2-3; 10 nucleotides agree with TRBD2. The length of the CDR3 is 19 residues. The germline gives CDR1 SQVTM, CDR2 ANQGSEA. V dropped 6 bases and J dropped 0; count of bases not matched to a gene: 18. CDR3 in DNA: TGCAGCGTCAATGGACTAGCGGCAAAGGGGGCCCCTAGCACAGATACGCAGTATTTT. Amino acids: CSVNGLAAKGAPSTDTQYF.

The chain employs TRBV7-2 and TRBJ2-7; TRBD2 aligns across 14 bases. Per germline, CDR1 SGHTA and CDR2 FQGNSA. V was clipped by 4 bases and J by 5 bases; unmatched bases: 4. The CDR3 runs 15 residues. The CDR3 loop is CASSSGLAGAHEQYF. The CDR3 DNA sequence: TGTGCCAGCAGCTCGGGACTAGCGGGAGCCCACGAGCAGTACTTC.

The J gene is TRBJ2-1, the V gene TRBV19, with 8 bases that match TRBD1. The germline V gene has CDR1 LNHDA and CDR2 SQIVND (reference sequence). The CDR3 spans 17 residues. Trimming removed 5 bases from V and 0 bases from J; junction bases left unmatched: 9. The CDR3 bases are TGTGCCAGTAGTCTGGCCACCGGGACAGGCTCCTACAATGAGCAGTTCTTC. This gives the protein CASSLATGTGSYNEQFF.

This clone was found once. The genes are TRBV27 and TRBJ2-2; TRBD1 is a possible D gene (6 bases). V lost 5 bases to trimming and J lost 6 bases, with 25 bases between them. From germline, CDR1 is MNHEY and CDR2 SMNVEV (reference sequence). CDR3 length equals 18 residues. The CDR3 loop is CASSRWGGTRSLPGELFF. In DNA, the CDR3 is TGTGCCAGCAGTCGATGGGGTGGGACACGGAGCCTACCCGGGGAGCTGTTTTTT.

The rearrangement links TRBV7-9 to TRBJ2-6; TRBD1 matches 11 bases. V dropped 5 bases and J dropped 3; count of bases not matched to a gene: 12. The CDR3 loop spans 19 amino acids. Germline V gene data show CDR1 as SEHNR and CDR2 as FQNEAQ (reference sequence). CDR3 in DNA: TGTGCCAGCAGCATATTTTCCGGGACAGGGGGAGGTGGGGCCAACGTCCTGACTTTC. Encoded protein: CASSIFSGTGGGGANVLTF.

This chain uses TRBV18 with TRBJ2-3; D is perhaps TRBD1 (5 bases). The V and J ends lost 3 bases and 5 bases respectively, with 12 bases between them. The germline gives CDR1 KGHSH, CDR2 LQKENI. This CDR3 contains 14 residues. CDR3 sequence (DNA): TGTGCCAGCTCACCCAGGCAGGGTGGAGATACGCAGTATTTT. This encodes CASSPRQGGDTQYF.